This T cell receptor (beta chain) was captured in a study of blood T cell repertoires in COVID-19. V lost 6 bases, J lost 3 bases, and 19 bases lay in between. CDR1 and CDR2 (germline): SGHKS, YYEKEE (reference sequence). CDR3 length equals 15 residues. Original handling: Quantification of nucleated cells was approximated via reference gene primer amplification. Only in-frame clones appear in the TCRdb table, and some are missing; sequencing was by immunoSEQ multiplex PCR. Clonal size and the V and J genes are those of that table, whereas D and trimming came from the DNA. Of 140,000 to 150,000 clones listed, about 90% are singletons.

The sequenced material came from PBMCs or T cells enriched from blood (not recorded which). The receptor comes from a man between 60 and 75 years old who had recovered from COVID-19. The chain joins TRBV5-5 to TRBJ2-7, with a tentative D call TRBD1 (5 bases). DNA of the CDR3: TGTGCCAGCACCCCTGGGGCAACTCGCATCTACGAGCAGTACTTC. It codes for CASTPGATRIYEQYF.